This T cell receptor beta chain appears in the sequencing data of a study of T cells in Graves' hyperthyroidism and ophthalmopathy. Study-wide points: The model foresaw ophthalmopathy a median about 6.1 months prior to onset. Stable hyperthyroidism was separated from ophthalmopathy by a model based on 13 V-J features.

Amplification targeted TCR beta CDR3 regions from RNA transcripts. The study used the HTBI primer set for a first-round RT-PCR of the TCR CDR3. TCRdb redid the calling of the multiplex PCR reads with MiXCR, one entry per CDR3 protein. Of about half a million distinct CDR3 sequences in the sample, roughly 20% were seen once. This clonotype was found many times. Its specificity is unknown. V lost 5 bases, J lost 2 bases, and 9 bases lay in between. CDR1 and CDR2 (germline): MNHNS, SASEGT. There are 14 residues in the CDR3. Specimen: blood. This rearrangement joins TRBV6-1 to TRBJ2-2; unclear D gene. The receptor was derived from a young man with Graves' hyperthyroidism. The CDR3 region has the DNA TGTGCCAGCAGTCCCCTCGGAAACACCGGGGAGCTGTTTTTT. This gives the protein CASSPLGNTGELFF.